The 16 T cell receptor beta chains in this list originate from one sample, sequenced in a study of shared clonotypes between healthy human individuals. The assay was immunoSEQ multiplex PCR, and TCRdb's table has in-frame clones only and misses some. The sample lists 2.3 million or so clones; approximately 95% were seen once. The sequenced material came from naive CD4+ T cells from PBMCs. Subset here: CD45RA+ positively selected. The receptor source for this set is a man aged 18 to 30 in good health. Some clones in this sample may be carry-over from other donors' samples.

The chain carries TRBV27 and TRBJ2-1, with 8 bases lining up with TRBD2. The CDR3 runs 15 residues. V lost 7 bases and J lost 6; bases outside the gene matches: 11. Germline V gene sequence: CDR1 MNHEY, CDR2 SMNVEV (reference sequence). The CDR3 DNA sequence: TGTGCCAGCACCTTAGCGGGATCAAGCGGCAATGAGCAGTTCTTC. Its translation is CASTLAGSSGNEQFF.

This chain links TRBV11-2 with TRBJ2-6, with D perhaps TRBD1 (5 bases). Germline-derived CDR1 and CDR2 are SGHAT and FQNNGV. V dropped 4 bases and J dropped 4 bases, with 11 bases sitting between them. The CDR3 is 15 amino acids. The CDR3 bases are TGTGCCAGCAGCTCAGGGCCGGCGGGGGCCAACGTCCTGACTTTC. Its translation: CASSSGPAGANVLTF.

V usage is TRBV7-2 and J usage is TRBJ1-1; a possible D gene is TRBD1 (6 bases). V shed 8 bases and J shed 6 bases, with 16 bases lying between them. This CDR3 spans 13 amino acids. Germline V gives CDR1 SGHTA, CDR2 FQGNSA. This CDR3 is CASSTDSLAEAFF. The CDR3 DNA reads TGTGCCAGCTCCACGGACAGCCTCGCTGAAGCTTTCTTT.

This clone has only one observation. This chain connects TRBV5-1 to TRBJ2-5, with 7 bases that match TRBD1. In germline, CDR1 is SGHRS, CDR2 YFSETQ. The CDR3 extends over 15 amino acids. V dropped 2 bases and J dropped 2; count of bases not matched to a gene: 6. The chain's CDR3 is CASSLTTGRQETQYF. The CDR3 DNA follows: TGCGCCAGCAGCTTAACGACAGGGCGTCAAGAGACCCAGTACTTC. The full variable domain, its missing parts supplied by reference TRBV5-1 and TRBJ2-5, is KAGVTQTPRYLIKTRGQQVTLSCSPISGHRSVSWYQQTPGQGLQFLFEYFSETQRNKGNFPGRFSGRQFSNSRSEMNVSTLELGDSALYLCASSLTTGRQETQYFGPGTRLLVL.

The rearrangement uses TRBV7-6 and TRBJ1-1; D perhaps matches TRBD1 (5 bases). The CDR3 loop spans 15 amino acids. V was trimmed by 1 base and J by 0 bases, leaving 9 bases between them. Germline V gene sequence: CDR1 SGHVS, CDR2 FNYEAQ. CDR3 bases: TGTGCCAGCAGCTTAGGGGTAGGGGTGAACACTGAAGCTTTCTTT. Its protein is CASSLGVGVNTEAFF.

V usage is TRBV2 and J usage is TRBJ1-1, with a tentative D call TRBD1 (5 bases). Germline loops: CDR1 SNHLY, CDR2 FYNNEI. The CDR3 has 15 residues. V lost 5 bases and J lost 0, with 13 bases in between. CDR3 coding DNA: TGTGCCAGCAGTCCACAGGCCGGGTTGAACACTGAAGCTTTCTTT. It is translated as CASSPQAGLNTEAFF.

V gene TRBV7-9 combines with J gene TRBJ2-3; TRBD2 aligns across 7 bases. V shed 5 bases, J shed 4 bases, and the junction held 15 bases outside the gene matches. CDR1 is SEHNR and CDR2 is FQNEAQ in the germline V gene (reference sequence). This CDR3 comprises 17 residues. The CDR3: CASSPRAEIAGADTQYF. DNA for the CDR3: TGTGCCAGCAGCCCTAGGGCCGAGATAGCGGGTGCAGATACGCAGTATTTT. The complete variable domain, with remaining parts taken from reference TRBV7-9 and TRBJ2-3, reads DTGVSQNPRHKITKRGQNVTFRCDPISEHNRLYWYRQTLGQGPEFLTYFQNEAQLEKSRLLSDRFSAERPKGSFSTLEIQRTEQGDSAMYLCASSPRAEIAGADTQYFGPGTRLTVL.

The chain carries TRBV7-2 and TRBJ2-7, with TRBD2 matching over 13 bases. CDR1 and CDR2 (germline): SGHTA, FQGNSA. V gave up 5 bases and J gave up 5 bases; unmatched junction bases: 6. This CDR3 contains 15 residues. The CDR3 nucleotides read TGTGCCAGCAGCCCCGGACTAGCGGGAGACCACGAGCAGTACTTC. Translated, it gives CASSPGLAGDHEQYF.

A single count supports this clone. The chain combines TRBV28 with TRBJ2-6; D gene uncertain. The CDR3 loop spans 11 amino acids. The V end lost 3 bases, the J end lost 14 bases, and 8 bases lay between the germline ends. The germline CDR1 and CDR2 sequences are MDHEN and SYDVKM. The CDR3 bases are TGTGCCAGCAGTTTGCGTTCCATCCTGACTTTC. This codes for CASSLRSILTF. Supplemented by reference TRBV28 and TRBJ2-6, the full variable domain reads DVKVTQSSRYLVKRTGEKVFLECVQDMDHENMFWYRQDPGLGLRLIYFSYDVKMKEKGDIPEGYSVSREKKERFSLILESASTNQTSMYLCASSLRSILTFGAGSRLTVL.

CDR3 nucleotides: TGTGCCAGCAGCAAAGTCGGCGGACACAGCTCCTACGAGCAGTACTTC. Amino acids: CASSKVGGHSSYEQYF. The chain couples TRBV21-1 to TRBJ2-7; the table's TRBD1 call for D was not verified on the DNA. TRBV21-1 is marked as a pseudogene. The CDR3 consists of 16 residues.

The chain has TRBV5-1 and TRBJ2-4; D may correspond to TRBD1 or TRBD2 (5 bases each). Germline CDR1 reads SGHRS; CDR2 reads YFSETQ. Trimming cost V 0 bases and J 0 bases, with 13 bases left between them. This CDR3 comprises 17 residues. CDR3 protein: CASSLAGTPLAKNIQYF. The CDR3 nucleotides read TGCGCCAGCAGCTTGGCCGGGACCCCCCTAGCCAAAAACATTCAGTACTTC. Drawing the rest from reference TRBV5-1 and TRBJ2-4, the complete variable domain is KAGVTQTPRYLIKTRGQQVTLSCSPISGHRSVSWYQQTPGQGLQFLFEYFSETQRNKGNFPGRFSGRQFSNSRSEMNVSTLELGDSALYLCASSLAGTPLAKNIQYFGAGTRLSVL.

This clone occurred once. The V gene is TRBV28, the J gene TRBJ1-4, with D perhaps matching TRBD1 (6 bases). V lost 3 bases to trimming and J lost 6 bases, with 23 bases between them. The germline V gene has CDR1 MDHEN and CDR2 SYDVKM. The CDR3 loop spans 18 amino acids. This CDR3 reads CASSFRAGAKGLDEKLFF. The DNA of the CDR3 is TGTGCCAGCAGTTTTAGAGCGGGGGCTAAGGGACTCGATGAAAAACTGTTTTTT.

V and J are TRBV5-8 and TRBJ2-5, with unresolved D. Germline values: CDR1 SGHTS, CDR2 YDEGEE. V gave up 4 bases and J gave up 7 bases, with 8 bases separating them. The CDR3 consists of 11 residues. DNA for the CDR3: TGTGCCAGCAGCCCGCGCGGGACCCAGTACTTC. Translation: CASSPRGTQYF. Using reference TRBV5-8 and TRBJ2-5 for the parts outside the CDR3, the full variable domain is EAGVTQSPTHLIKTRGQQATLRCSPISGHTSVYWYQQALGLGLQFLLWYDEGEERNRGNFPPRFSGRQFPNYSSELNVNALELEDSALYLCASSPRGTQYFGPGTRLLVL.

The rearrangement uses TRBV30 and TRBJ2-7, with unresolved D. The ends were cut back, 2 bases at V and 3 bases at J, with 5 bases in the middle. The CDR3 is made up of 11 amino acids. CDR1 GTSNPN and CDR2 SVGIG come from the germline V gene (reference sequence). The CDR3 here is CAWSIVYEQYF. CDR3 DNA: TGTGCCTGGAGTATAGTCTACGAGCAGTACTTC.

This chain connects TRBV4-1 to TRBJ2-2; 11 bases align to TRBD1. Germline loops: CDR1 MGHRA, CDR2 YSYEKL. Trimming took 8 bases from V and 1 from J; bases not matched to a gene: 9. The CDR3 runs to 17 residues. CDR3 bases: TGCGCCAGCCGCAAGAGGACAGGGGGCAGGAACACCGGGGAGCTGTTTTTT. Its protein is CASRKRTGGRNTGELFF.

For the CDR3, the DNA is TGTGCCAGCAGCTTCAACAGGGGGCCCTTTTACAATGAGCAGTTCTTC. Its translation: CASSFNRGPFYNEQFF. The chain recombines TRBV5-6 with TRBJ2-1; TRBD1 matches 9 bases. Germline lookup yields CDR1 SGHDT and CDR2 YYEEEE. V was pared by 2 bases and J by 4 bases, with 7 bases of the junction left unmatched. The CDR3 has 16 residues.